This entry lists 2 T cell receptor beta chains sequenced from one sample in a study of shared clonotypes between healthy human individuals. In the naive CD8 group, cells lacked CD45RO and were positively selected for CCR7, so terminally differentiated effector memory CD45RA+ cells were left out. TCRdb's table, derived via immunoSEQ multiplex PCR, lists solely in-frame clones and lacks some. The sample holds about 650,000 clones, about 95% seen once. Sequencing input: naive CD8+ T cells sorted from blood. The source is a woman in her thirties in good health.

This rearrangement joins TRBV5-1 to TRBJ2-1; weak D call: TRBD2 (5 bases). The CDR3 is made up of 14 amino acids. CDR1 and CDR2 (germline): SGHRS, YFSETQ. V lost 4 bases, J lost 4 bases, and 12 bases lay in between. This CDR3 is CASSPGEYYNEQFF. The CDR3 region has the DNA TGCGCCAGCAGCCCCGGGGAGTATTACAATGAGCAGTTCTTC.

The V call is TRBV10-2, the J call TRBJ2-1; D is unresolved. This CDR3 is built from 14 residues. With 4 bases removed from V and 0 bases from J, the gap between germline ends came to 7 bases. Germline assignment: CDR1 WSHSY and CDR2 SAAADI. The CDR3 nucleotides read TGCGCCAGCAGTGGCGTGGCCTCCTACAATGAGCAGTTCTTC. It yields the protein CASSGVASYNEQFF.